This T cell receptor beta chain was documented in a study of blood T cell repertoires in COVID-19 (TCRdb year 2020). For the study in its entirety: Collaborator samples came from the United States, Italy and Spain and covered acute and convalescent phases of COVID-19. The sample metadata nearly always contained a de-identified subject ID, COVID-19 status, age in years and sex. Where available, HLA class I and class II types were taken from metadata supplied by the sample provider and were not determined by assay-based typing. A freely available public database, intended as a resource for researchers studying the immune response to SARS-CoV-2, is where the repertoires were released. The samples were drawn from the first 160 participants of the ongoing ImmuneRACE study and from over a thousand subjects provided by 6 global collaborators. The dataset comprised deeply sampled blood TCRbeta repertoires from subjects exposed to, actively infected with, or recovered from COVID-19. The material from the prospective study consisted of cDNA or gDNA derived from T cells, B-cell-depleted T cells, or PBMCs.

What the work shows at the level of the full study, not this receptor alone: Clinical and demographic metadata were provided uncurated, with the amount varying by source and participant.

Collaborating institutions collected whole blood in K2EDTA tubes following their own protocols. For TCRbeta analysis, collaborator samples were shipped as frozen whole blood, as isolated PBMCs, or as DNA extracted from either sample type. Concerning this clone: This receptor's antigen is unknown. No per-base quality is available; no much larger clone lies one base away.

Inclusive of the bounding cysteine and phenylalanine, the CDR3 is 16 residues long. Only CDR3 DNA is held: 48 bases, read in frame from base 1. The germline V gene sets CDR1 to SGHRS and CDR2 to YFSETQ. The junction shows trimming of 0 bases on V and 0 bases on J, plus 12 bases between the germline ends. TCRbeta CDR3 regions were amplified from genomic DNA by means of the immunoSEQ Assay, a bias-controlled multiplex PCR. As for the authors' bioinformatics: The number of nucleated cells in each sample was estimated by amplification of reference gene primers within the assay. Sequence reads were collapsed and filtered to measure the absolute abundance of every unique TCRbeta CDR3 rearrangement. Productive Simpson clonality was computed per sample as the square root of Simpson's diversity index over productive rearrangements. The immuneACCESS repertoire file appears here via TCRdb, limited to in-frame rearrangements. These files lack a portion of the clones; in checked studies, under half of the deficit traces to unresolved V genes, and the cause of the others is not known. The V and J calls and clone size are taken from that table; D and trimming were inferred from the DNA. Present in this sample are fewer than 80,000 clones, 73% of which were seen just once. The top ten clonotypes cover around 20% of the sample.

The source of this sequence is a man aged 55 to 70 with acute or convalescent COVID-19. The sample comprised peripheral blood. The sequence joins TRBV5-1 to TRBJ2-5; TRBD1 is a possible D gene, resting on 5 matching bases. The encoded CDR3 is CASSLGGGHDQETQYF. The DNA sequence follows: TGCGCCAGCAGCTTGGGTGGCGGACATGACCAAGAGACCCAGTACTTC.